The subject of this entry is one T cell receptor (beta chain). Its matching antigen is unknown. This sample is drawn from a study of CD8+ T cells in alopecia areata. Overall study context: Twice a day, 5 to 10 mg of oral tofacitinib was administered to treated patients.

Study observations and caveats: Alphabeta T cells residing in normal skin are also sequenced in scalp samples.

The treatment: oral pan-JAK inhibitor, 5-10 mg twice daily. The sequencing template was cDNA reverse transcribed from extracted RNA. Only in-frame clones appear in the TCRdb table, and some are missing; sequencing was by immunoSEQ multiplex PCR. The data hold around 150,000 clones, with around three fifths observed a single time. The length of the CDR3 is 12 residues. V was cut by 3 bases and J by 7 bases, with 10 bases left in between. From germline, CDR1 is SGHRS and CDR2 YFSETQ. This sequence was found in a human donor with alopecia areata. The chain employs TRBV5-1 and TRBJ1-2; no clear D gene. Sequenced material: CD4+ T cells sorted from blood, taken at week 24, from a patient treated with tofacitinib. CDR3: CASSSSRLGYTF. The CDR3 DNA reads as TGCGCCAGCAGCTCGTCTCGGCTTGGCTACACCTTC.